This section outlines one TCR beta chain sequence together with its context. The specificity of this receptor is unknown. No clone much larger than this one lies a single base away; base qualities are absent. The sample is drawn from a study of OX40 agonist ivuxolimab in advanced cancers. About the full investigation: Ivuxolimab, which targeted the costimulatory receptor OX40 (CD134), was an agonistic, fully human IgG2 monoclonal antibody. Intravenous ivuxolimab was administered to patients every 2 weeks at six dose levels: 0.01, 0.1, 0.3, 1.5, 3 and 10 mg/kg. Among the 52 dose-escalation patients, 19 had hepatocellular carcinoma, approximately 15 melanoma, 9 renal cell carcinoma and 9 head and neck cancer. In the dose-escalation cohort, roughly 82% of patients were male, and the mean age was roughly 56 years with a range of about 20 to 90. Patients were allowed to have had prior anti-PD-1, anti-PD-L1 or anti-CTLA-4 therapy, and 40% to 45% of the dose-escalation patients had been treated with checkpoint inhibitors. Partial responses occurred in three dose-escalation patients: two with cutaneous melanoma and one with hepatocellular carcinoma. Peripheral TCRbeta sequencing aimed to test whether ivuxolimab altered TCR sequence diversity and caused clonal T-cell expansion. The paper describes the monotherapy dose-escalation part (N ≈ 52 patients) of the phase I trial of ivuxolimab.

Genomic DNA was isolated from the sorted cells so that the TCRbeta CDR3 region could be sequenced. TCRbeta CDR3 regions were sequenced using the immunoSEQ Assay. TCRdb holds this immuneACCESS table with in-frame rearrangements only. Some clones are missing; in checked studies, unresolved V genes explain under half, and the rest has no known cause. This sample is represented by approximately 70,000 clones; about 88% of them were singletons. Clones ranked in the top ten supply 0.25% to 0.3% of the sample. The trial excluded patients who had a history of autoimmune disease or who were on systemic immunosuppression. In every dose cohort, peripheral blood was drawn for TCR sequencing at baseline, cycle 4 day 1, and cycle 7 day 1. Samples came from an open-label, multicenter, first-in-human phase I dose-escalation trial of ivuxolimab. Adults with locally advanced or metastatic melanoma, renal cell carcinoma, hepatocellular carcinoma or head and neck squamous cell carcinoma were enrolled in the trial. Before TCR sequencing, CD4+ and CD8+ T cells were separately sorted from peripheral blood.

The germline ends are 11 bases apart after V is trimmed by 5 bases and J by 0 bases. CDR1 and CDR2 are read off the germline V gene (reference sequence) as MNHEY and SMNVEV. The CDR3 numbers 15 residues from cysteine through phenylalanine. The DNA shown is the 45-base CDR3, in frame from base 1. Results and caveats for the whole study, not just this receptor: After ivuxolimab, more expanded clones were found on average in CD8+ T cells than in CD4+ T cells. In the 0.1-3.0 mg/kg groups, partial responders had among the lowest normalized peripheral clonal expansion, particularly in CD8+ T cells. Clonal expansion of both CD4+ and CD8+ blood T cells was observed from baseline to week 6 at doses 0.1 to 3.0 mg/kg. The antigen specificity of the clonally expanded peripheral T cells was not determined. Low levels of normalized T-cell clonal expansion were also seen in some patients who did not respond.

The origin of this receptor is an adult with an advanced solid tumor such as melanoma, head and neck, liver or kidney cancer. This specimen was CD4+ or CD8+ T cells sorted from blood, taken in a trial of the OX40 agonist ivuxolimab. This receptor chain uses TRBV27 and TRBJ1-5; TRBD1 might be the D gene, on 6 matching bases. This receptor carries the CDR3 CASSPRGYSNQPQHF. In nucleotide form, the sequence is TGTGCCAGCAGTCCCAGGGGTTATAGCAATCAGCCCCAGCATTTT.